The 17 T cell receptor beta chains below come from one sample, sequenced in a study of blood T cell repertoires in COVID-19. Using immunoSEQ multiplex PCR, the repertoire was profiled, and TCRdb retains in-frame clones only, with some absent. The sample contains over 120,000 clones, just under 80% of which appear only once. Source material: peripheral blood. Every receptor here comes from a woman in her fifties or sixties with acute or convalescent COVID-19.

This clone was seen a few times. The chain carries TRBV14 and TRBJ1-2; D remains ambiguous. Germline CDR1 is SGHDN and CDR2 is FVKESK. V was shortened by 4 bases and J by 5 bases, with 14 bases between the two germline ends. The CDR3 has 14 amino acids. The CDR3 nucleotides read TGTGCCAGCAGCCCCTCGGGAGTCTATTATGGCTACACCTTC. It translates to CASSPSGVYYGYTF.

The CDR3 DNA follows: TGTGCCAGCAGCTTGAGGTCTTTGACTTTGGGCTACAATGAGCAGTTCTTC. Amino acids: CASSLRSLTLGYNEQFF. The chain combines TRBV5-6 with TRBJ2-1; D unclear. Trimming took off 1 base at V and 3 bases at J, with 17 bases between the two ends. The CDR3 sequence is 17 residues long. Germline values: CDR1 SGHDT, CDR2 YYEEEE. Drawing the rest from reference TRBV5-6 and TRBJ2-1, the complete variable domain is DAGVTQSPTHLIKTRGQQVTLRCSPKSGHDTVSWYQQALGQGPQFIFQYYEEEERQRGNFPDRFSGHQFPNYSSELNVNALLLGDSALYLCASSLRSLTLGYNEQFFGPGTRLTVL.

This clone appeared a few times. The chain combines TRBV29-1 with TRBJ2-5, with 11 positions matching TRBD2. With 3 bases clipped from V and 4 bases from J, the junction kept 7 bases outside the gene matches. The CDR3 sequence is 15 residues long. Germline CDR1 and CDR2: SQVTM and ANQGSEA. Here the CDR3 reads CSVDPQLAGVETQYF. In nucleotides, the CDR3 is TGCAGCGTTGACCCCCAACTAGCGGGAGTAGAGACCCAGTACTTC.

As regards this clone: This sample includes further DNA sequences coding for the same CDR3. The chain uses TRBV5-1 and TRBJ2-3; possible D gene TRBD2, 5 bases. The CDR3 loop spans 14 amino acids. Per the germline V gene, CDR1 is SGHRS and CDR2 is YFSETQ. V was cut by 0 bases and J by 4 bases, with 9 bases left in between. As DNA, the CDR3 is TGCGCCAGCAGCTTGGGCGGGTTCCCAGATACGCAGTATTTT. Amino acids: CASSLGGFPDTQYF.

As for this clone: One end of the junction is discordant with germline, which a read error may explain. The rearrangement uses TRBV11-2 and TRBJ2-5, with D possibly being TRBD1 (6 bases). There are 12 residues in the CDR3. The germline CDR1 and CDR2 sequences are SGHAT and FQNNGV. CDR3 DNA: TGTGCCAGCACCTTAAGCTCAGGGGCCCAGTACTTC. Its protein product is CASTLSSGAQYF. Combining the CDR3 with reference TRBV11-2 and TRBJ2-5 gives the whole variable domain EAGVAQSPRYKIIEKRQSVAFWCNPISGHATLYWYQQILGQGPKLLIQFQNNGVVDDSQLPKDRFSAERLKGVDSTLKIQPAKLEDSAVYLCASTLSSGAQYFGPGTRLLVL.

The J gene is TRBJ1-2, the V gene TRBV4-2, with D maybe TRBD1 (5 bases). Germline lookup yields CDR1 LGHNA and CDR2 YNFKEQ. V lost 5 bases and J lost 2, with 12 bases in between. The CDR3 has 14 residues. The CDR3 bases are TGTGCCAGCAGCGGAGGGGAGACAAACTATGGCTACACCTTC. Encoded protein: CASSGGETNYGYTF.

The V call is TRBV10-3, the J call TRBJ1-4; 8 bases are shared with TRBD1. V gave up 5 bases and J gave up 4 bases; unmatched junction bases: 3. Germline-derived CDR1 and CDR2 are ENHRY and SYGVKD. The CDR3 loop spans 14 amino acids. CDR3 protein: CAISQGADNEKLFF. The CDR3 DNA reads TGTGCCATCAGTCAGGGGGCCGATAATGAAAAACTGTTTTTT.

The V and J genes are TRBV7-8 and TRBJ1-1; D unclear. CDR3 length: 18 amino acids. V was trimmed by 0 bases and J by 1 base, leaving 18 bases between them. Germline V lookup: CDR1 SGHVS, CDR2 FQNEAQ. The CDR3 reads CASSLARRAQVENTEAFF. The CDR3 nucleotides read TGTGCCAGCAGCTTAGCGAGGAGGGCCCAAGTGGAGAACACTGAAGCTTTCTTT. Using reference TRBV7-8 and TRBJ1-1 for the parts outside the CDR3, the full variable domain is GAGVSQSPRYKVAKRGQDVALRCDPISGHVSLFWYQQALGQGPEFLTYFQNEAQLDKSGLPSDRFFAERPEGSVSTLKIQRTQQEDSAVYLCASSLARRAQVENTEAFFGQGTRLTVV.

This clone occurred many times. The genes are TRBV6-5 and TRBJ1-5; 7 bases are shared with TRBD1. This CDR3 contains 15 residues. The germline CDR1 and CDR2 sequences are MNHEY and SVGAGI. V trimming: 6 bases; J trimming: 3 bases; junction bases outside the gene matches: 8. CDR3 in amino acids: CASRLPGGTNQPQHF. CDR3 nucleotide sequence: TGTGCCAGCAGGCTTCCAGGGGGAACCAATCAGCCCCAGCATTTT.

The DNA of the CDR3 is TGTGCCAGCAGCCAAGCCAACCAGGGCAGCAACTATGGCTACACCTTC. As protein: CASSQANQGSNYGYTF. The chain has TRBV4-2 and TRBJ1-2; D perhaps matches TRBD1 (5 bases). CDR1 and CDR2 (germline): LGHNA, YNFKEQ. Trimming shortened V by 1 base and J by 2 bases, and 14 bases separated the two germline ends. The CDR3 runs 16 residues.

V is TRBV27 and J is TRBJ2-7; the match to TRBD2 covers 9 bases. Trimming at V came to 3 bases and at J to 3 bases, leaving 6 bases not matched to a gene. This CDR3 contains 15 residues. The germline CDR1 and CDR2 sequences are MNHEY and SMNVEV (reference sequence). DNA for the CDR3: TGTGCCAGCAGTTTTGATAGCGGGAGTGTCTACGAGCAGTACTTC. It specifies CASSFDSGSVYEQYF.

V usage is TRBV10-3 and J usage is TRBJ2-5, with D perhaps matching TRBD1 (6 bases). Per germline, CDR1 ENHRY and CDR2 SYGVKD. Trimming pared 3 bases from V and 4 bases from J, leaving 6 bases between. The CDR3 runs 12 residues. The CDR3 region is CAISDRGETQYF. For the CDR3, the DNA is TGTGCCATCAGTGACAGGGGAGAGACCCAGTACTTC.

The chain uses TRBV11-2 and TRBJ2-3; D gene ambiguous. CDR3 length: 15 residues. CDR1 and CDR2 from the germline V gene are SGHAT and FQNNGV. Trimming removed 2 bases from V and 3 bases from J, with 12 bases in between. The CDR3 region has the DNA TGTGCCAGCAGCTTATCGTGGCGGCAAACAGATACGCAGTATTTT. This sequence encodes CASSLSWRQTDTQYF. The full variable domain, its missing parts supplied by reference TRBV11-2 and TRBJ2-3, is EAGVAQSPRYKIIEKRQSVAFWCNPISGHATLYWYQQILGQGPKLLIQFQNNGVVDDSQLPKDRFSAERLKGVDSTLKIQPAKLEDSAVYLCASSLSWRQTDTQYFGPGTRLTVL.

This sequence joins TRBV12-3 or TRBV12-4 and TRBJ2-3; D is unclear. CDR3 size: 12 residues. V lost 4 bases and J lost 10, with 12 bases in between. CDR3: CASSSLLNSQYF. CDR3 sequence (DNA): TGTGCCAGCAGTTCACTATTAAATTCGCAGTATTTT.

The chain recombines TRBV6-5 with TRBJ2-5; 14 bases match TRBD2. Germline-derived CDR1 and CDR2 are MNHEY and SVGAGI. Germline trimming cut 9 bases from V and 5 bases from J; bases unmatched to any gene: 5. The CDR3 has 14 residues. The CDR3, as DNA: TGTGCCAGTCGACTAGCGGGAGGGTGGGAGACCCAGTACTTC. It yields the protein CASRLAGGWETQYF.

This rearrangement joins TRBV28 to TRBJ2-5, with a possible D match to TRBD1 (6 bases). Per the germline V gene, CDR1 is MDHEN and CDR2 is SYDVKM. The CDR3 is 14 amino acids. V was shortened by 5 bases and J by 4 bases, with 14 bases between the two germline ends. The CDR3 region is CASSQTGLTETQYF. The CDR3 DNA reads TGTGCCAGCAGTCAAACAGGGTTGACAGAGACCCAGTACTTC.

V is TRBV7-3 and J is TRBJ2-2, with 7 positions matching TRBD2. Trimming at V came to 8 bases and at J to 5 bases, leaving 8 bases not matched to a gene. The germline gives CDR1 SGHTA, CDR2 FQGTGA. The CDR3 totals 14 residues. The CDR3 DNA sequence: TGTGCCAGCCAGCGGGATCCGCGGACCGGGGAGCTGTTTTTT. It encodes CASQRDPRTGELFF. The full variable domain, in which reference TRBV7-3 and TRBJ2-2 provide the parts outside the CDR3, is GAGVSQTPSNKVTEKGKYVELRCDPISGHTALYWYRQSLGQGPEFLIYFQGTGAADDSGLPNDRFFAVRPEGSVSTLKIQRTERGDSAVYLCASQRDPRTGELFFGEGSRLTVL.